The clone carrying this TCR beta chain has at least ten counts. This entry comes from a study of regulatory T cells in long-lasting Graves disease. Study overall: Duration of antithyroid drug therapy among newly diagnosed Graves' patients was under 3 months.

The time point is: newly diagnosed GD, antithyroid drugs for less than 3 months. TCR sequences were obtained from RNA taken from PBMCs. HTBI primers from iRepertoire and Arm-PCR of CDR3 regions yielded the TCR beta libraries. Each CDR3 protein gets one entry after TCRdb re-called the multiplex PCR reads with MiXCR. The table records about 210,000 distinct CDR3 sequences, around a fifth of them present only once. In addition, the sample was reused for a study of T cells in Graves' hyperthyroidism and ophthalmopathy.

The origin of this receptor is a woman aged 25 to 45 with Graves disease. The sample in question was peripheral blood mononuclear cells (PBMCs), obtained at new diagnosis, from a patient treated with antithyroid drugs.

The CDR3 here is CASKGTGGNNEQFF. CDR3 DNA: TGTGCCAGCAAGGGGACAGGGGGCAACAATGAGCAGTTCTTC. The chain uses TRBV2 and TRBJ2-1, with TRBD1 identical over 12 bases. The CDR3 is made up of 14 amino acids. Germline CDR1 reads SNHLY; CDR2 reads FYNNEI. V was pared by 7 bases and J by 5 bases, with 3 bases of the junction left unmatched.